There are a few counts of the clone carrying this TCR beta chain. Antigen specificity is unknown. Method: immunoSEQ multiplex PCR; TCRdb's copy keeps in-frame clones and lacks some. The sample carries about 4,200 clones, over 75% recorded once. This sample was included in a study of blood T cell dynamics during melanoma immunotherapy. Study in general: First-line therapy was either pembrolizumab or nivolumab with ipilimumab for metastatic melanoma.

Time point indicated: week 3, after first cycle of checkpoint inhibitor. Patients with prior systemic cancer treatment, concomitant immunosuppressants, or other active malignancies were excluded. The study's findings and limits: Disease-control patients' PBMC repertoires became either more clonal or more diverse at W3.

Source: blood, taken from a patient treated with checkpoint blockade. This receptor was obtained from a human donor with melanoma.

CDR3 nucleotide sequence: TGTGCCAGCAGTGAACTTTACCGGGGGCAAAATGGCTACACCTTC. Amino acids: CASSELYRGQNGYTF. The chain recombines TRBV2 with TRBJ1-2; a weak D match, TRBD1 (6 bases). CDR3 length: 15 amino acids. The V gene lost 2 bases and the J gene lost 6 bases, with 16 bases spanning the gap. Looked up from germline, CDR1 is SNHLY and CDR2 is FYNNEI. The whole variable domain, remainder taken from reference TRBV2 and TRBJ1-2, is EPEVTQTPSHQVTQMGQEVILRCVPISNHLYFYWYRQILGQKVEFLVSFYNNEISEKSEIFDDQFSVERPDGSNFTLKIRSTKLEDSAMYFCASSELYRGQNGYTFGSGTRLTVV.